These T cell receptor beta chains were read from a single sample in a study of T cells in Graves' hyperthyroidism and ophthalmopathy. TCRdb analysed the multiplex PCR reads with MiXCR anew, one entry per CDR3 protein. The sample holds under 650,000 distinct CDR3 sequences, around 15% seen once. The sample comprised blood. The receptor source for this set is a woman under 40 with Graves' hyperthyroidism. Both conserved end residues are part of each CDR3.

CDR3 protein	V gene	J gene
CAISEFGQETQYF	TRBV10-3	TRBJ2-5
CASQETMNTEAFF	TRBV5-1	TRBJ1-1
CATSRDVWDNAYEQYF	TRBV15	TRBJ2-7
CASSLRAVGSVTQYF	TRBV5-4	TRBJ2-3
CASSTGTGADTQYF	TRBV7-3	TRBJ2-3
CSVEHGPYGYTF	TRBV29-1	TRBJ1-2
CAGQDNYGYTF	TRBV28	TRBJ1-2
CASTLPLSGTTYNEQFF	TRBV7-9	TRBJ2-1
CSAAPRLSTDTQYF	TRBV20-1	TRBJ2-3
CSVSDRVSTDTQYF	TRBV29-1	TRBJ2-3
CASSTRTHQETQYF	TRBV11-1	TRBJ2-5
CASSHKAYEQYF	TRBV3-1	TRBJ2-7
CASSQGSAFSSYNEQFF	TRBV4-1	TRBJ2-1
CASSFSGTHNEQFF	TRBV5-1	TRBJ2-1
CASSDRSRDTEAFF	TRBV6-1	TRBJ1-1
CASSLGARDLSYDTQYF	TRBV5-1	TRBJ2-3
CASSPLGALGNNEQFF	TRBV3-1	TRBJ2-1
CASSVLALSPNEQFF	TRBV9	TRBJ2-1
CASSARLAGAAGELFF	TRBV9	TRBJ2-2
CATLYRKLFF	TRBV28	TRBJ1-4
CATSSGLAGGPLSKQFF	TRBV15	TRBJ2-1
CASSHGLARSTDTQYF	TRBV7-9	TRBJ2-3
CASSFRGITDTQYF	TRBV7-2	TRBJ2-3
CASSRLGQAGQYF	TRBV11-2	TRBJ2-5
CATRSGAGRDEQFF	TRBV19	TRBJ2-1
CASSLSSWEGVADTQYF	TRBV5-1	TRBJ2-3
CASSFGPGPNSPLHF	TRBV5-6	TRBJ1-6
CASTLTRDGDFSGAYNEQFF	TRBV2	TRBJ2-1
CASSSNGFFSGDIQYF	TRBV7-9	TRBJ2-4
CASSQTGQKPYEQYF	TRBV28	TRBJ2-7
CACAEGVMNTEAFF	TRBV30	TRBJ1-1
CASSPPEGDNEQFF	TRBV18	TRBJ2-1
CASSFSSVNTEAFF	TRBV7-9	TRBJ1-1
CASNANSNQPQHF	TRBV9	TRBJ1-5
CASSTQTGDLDQPQHF	TRBV19	TRBJ1-5
CASRNRGFGTGELFF	TRBV6-1	TRBJ2-2
CASSRRTTPYEQYF	TRBV19	TRBJ2-7
CASSLTVDSAYEQYF	TRBV7-9	TRBJ2-7
CASSLTAGVPDTQYF	TRBV11-2	TRBJ2-3
CASSSNRGLETQYF	TRBV6-1	TRBJ2-5
CASSLDGGPVNEQFF	TRBV5-1	TRBJ2-1
CASRLGTGNYEQYF	TRBV28	TRBJ2-7
CASSSRPQGHGYTF	TRBV7-8	TRBJ1-2
CSVGTGTYGYTF	TRBV29-1	TRBJ1-2
CATSSGGGSYNEQFF	TRBV15	TRBJ2-1
CASSPQDRGWAGELFF	TRBV11-2	TRBJ2-2
CASSQGRGTQYF	TRBV2	TRBJ2-5
CATSSRVADTQYF	TRBV15	TRBJ2-3
CSAIHRGTQNPGLAGGPGYNEQFF	TRBV20-1	TRBJ2-1